There are many counts of the clone carrying this T cell receptor beta chain. The CDR3 length is 13 residues. The germline V gene encodes CDR1 SGHAT and CDR2 FQNNGV. Germline trimming cut 2 bases from V and 10 bases from J; bases unmatched to any gene: 6. These data are taken from a study of early T cells in non-severe SARS-CoV-2 infection. TCRdb reanalysed the 5' RACE reads using MiXCR and keeps one entry per CDR3 protein. The table lists 55,000 to 85,000 distinct CDR3 sequences, less than 12% of them singletons. V and J are TRBV11-2 and TRBJ1-1, with 8 bases lining up with TRBD1. The specimen was whole blood, collected at baseline. The TCR sequence derives from an adult who was a healthcare worker with PCR-confirmed SARS-CoV-2 infection or an uninfected control (not recorded which). CDR3 amino acids: CASSLNQGTGAFF. CDR3 nucleotide sequence: TGTGCCAGCAGCTTAAATCAGGGGACAGGAGCTTTCTTT. Using reference TRBV11-2 and TRBJ1-1 for the parts outside the CDR3, the full variable domain is EAGVAQSPRYKIIEKRQSVAFWCNPISGHATLYWYQQILGQGPKLLIQFQNNGVVDDSQLPKDRFSAERLKGVDSTLKIQPAKLEDSAVYLCASSLNQGTGAFFGQGTRLTVV.